One T cell receptor (beta chain) is described in this entry. There is no known antigen for this receptor. One base away there is no much larger clone; base qualities are not given. Deletion took 3 bases off V and 4 bases off J, with a span of 13 bases between the germline ends. CDR1 and CDR2, looked up from the germline V gene, are SGDLS and YYNGEE. Measured from the cysteine to the phenylalanine, the CDR3 is 14 residues long. The CDR3 DNA has 42 bases and is translated from base 1. The record originates from a study of T cell changes during pregnancy in multiple sclerosis (dated by TCRdb to the late 2010s). Broadly, across the study: The study examined how the T cell repertoire changed over the course of pregnancy in women with multiple sclerosis.

Libraries were prepared through the immunoSEQ multiplex PCR assay. TCRdb took over this immuneACCESS table, retaining in-frame rearrangements with V and J assigned. Such tables are incomplete; in checked studies, under half of the missing clones stem from an unresolved V gene, and the remainder is unexplained. This sample holds about 39,000 clones; 70% to 90% were observed only once. Approximately 4.3% of the sample lies in the top ten. The origin of this receptor is a female donor with multiple sclerosis, enrolled in a pregnancy study. The starting material was CD8+ T cells from peripheral blood mononuclear cells, obtained in the first trimester of pregnancy. Recombination connected TRBV9 to TRBJ1-2; TRBD1 might be the D gene, on 5 matching bases. The DNA sequence is given as TGTGCCAGCAGCGAGGGAGGGGTGATCTATGGCTACACCTTC. It specifies CASSEGGVIYGYTF.